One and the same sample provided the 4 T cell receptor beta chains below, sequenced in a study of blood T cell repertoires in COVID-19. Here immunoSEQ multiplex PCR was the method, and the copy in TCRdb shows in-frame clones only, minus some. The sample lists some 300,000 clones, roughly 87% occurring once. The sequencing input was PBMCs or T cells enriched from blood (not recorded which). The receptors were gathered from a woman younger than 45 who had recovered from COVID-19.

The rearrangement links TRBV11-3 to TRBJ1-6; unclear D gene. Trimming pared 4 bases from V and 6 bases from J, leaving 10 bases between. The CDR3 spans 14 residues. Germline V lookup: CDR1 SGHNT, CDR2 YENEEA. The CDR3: CASSSVGSNSPLHF. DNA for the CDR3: TGTGCCAGCAGCTCCGTCGGGTCTAATTCACCCCTCCACTTT.

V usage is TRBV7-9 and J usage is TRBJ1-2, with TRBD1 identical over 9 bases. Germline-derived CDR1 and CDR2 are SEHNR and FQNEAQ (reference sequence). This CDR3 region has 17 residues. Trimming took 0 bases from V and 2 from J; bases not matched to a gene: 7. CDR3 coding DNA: TGTGCCAGCAGCTTAGCTCGGACAGGGGAAAGGAACTATGGCTACACCTTC. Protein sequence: CASSLARTGERNYGYTF. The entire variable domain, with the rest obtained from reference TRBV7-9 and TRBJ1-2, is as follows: DTGVSQNPRHKITKRGQNVTFRCDPISEHNRLYWYRQTLGQGPEFLTYFQNEAQLEKSRLLSDRFSAERPKGSFSTLEIQRTEQGDSAMYLCASSLARTGERNYGYTFGSGTRLTVV.

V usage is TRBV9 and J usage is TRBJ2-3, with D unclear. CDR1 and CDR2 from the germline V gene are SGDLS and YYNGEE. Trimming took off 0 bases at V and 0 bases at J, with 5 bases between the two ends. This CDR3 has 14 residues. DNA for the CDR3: TGTGCCAGCAGCGTAGCTTCTAGCACAGATACGCAGTATTTT. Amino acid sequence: CASSVASSTDTQYF.

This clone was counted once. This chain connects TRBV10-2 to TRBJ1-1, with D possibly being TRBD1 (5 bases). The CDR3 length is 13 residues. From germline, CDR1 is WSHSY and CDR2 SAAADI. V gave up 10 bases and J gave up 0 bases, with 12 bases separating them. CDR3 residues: CATYDRLNTEAFF. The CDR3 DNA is TGCGCCACCTACGACAGATTGAACACTGAAGCTTTCTTT.